This TCR beta chain is drawn from a study of control samples from healthy donors and cancer patients. TCRdb keeps only in-frame clones here, not all; method: immunoSEQ multiplex PCR. The repertoire consists of around 130,000 clones, with less than 95% occurring once and the leading ten covering 8.5% to 10%. Germline CDR1 is WNHNN and CDR2 is SYGVQD (reference sequence). The ends were cut back, 3 bases at V and 2 bases at J, with 7 bases in the middle. There are 13 residues in the CDR3. The TCR originated in a young man in good health. Sequencing used blood. The chain combines TRBV10-1 with TRBJ1-1; D uncertain. CDR3 protein: CASSEGINTEAFF. CDR3 DNA: TGCGCCAGCAGTGAAGGGATTAACACTGAAGCTTTCTTT.